This is a list of T cell receptor beta chains from one sample in a study of blood T cell repertoires in COVID-19. Clones were read by immunoSEQ multiplex PCR, and TCRdb kept only the in-frame ones, dropping some. This table has 300,000 to 400,000 clones, roughly 90% appearing once. The sample was PBMCs or T cells enriched from blood (not recorded which). All receptors derive from a man aged 55 to 69 who had recovered from COVID-19. CDR3s include the opening cysteine and the closing phenylalanine or tryptophan. A D gene is named only where the DNA matches it firmly. For some rows the clone size is stated as once, few or many, or as a class when expanded; others skip it.

CDR3aa	CDR3nt	d_gene	abundance	len	v_gene	j_gene
CASSPRDSPAEQYF	TGTGCCAGCAGCCCCCGGGACAGCCCCGCCGAGCAGTACTTC	TRBD1	once	14	TRBV7-2	TRBJ2-7
CASSFRGSNEKLFF	TGCGCCAGCAGCTTCAGGGGGTCTAATGAAAAACTGTTTTTT	TRBD1	once	14	TRBV5-1	TRBJ1-4
CASSFNEKTASYEQYF	TGTGCCAGCAGCTTTAACGAAAAGACAGCCTCCTACGAGCAGTACTTC	-	-	16	TRBV7-2	TRBJ2-7
CASSGGTVNEQYF	TGTGCCAGTAGTGGGGGGACAGTGAACGAGCAGTACTTC	-	-	13	TRBV19	TRBJ2-7
CASTGGGRYNEQFF	TGTGCCAGTACCGGCGGCGGGAGGTACAATGAGCAGTTCTTC	TRBD2	-	14	TRBV19	TRBJ2-1
CATIDRGSNQPQHF	TGTGCCACTATCGACAGGGGAAGCAATCAGCCCCAGCATTTT	TRBD1	-	14	TRBV19	TRBJ1-5
CASSPSADTQYF	TGTGCCAGTAGTCCAAGCGCAGATACGCAGTATTTT	-	-	12	TRBV19	TRBJ2-3
CASSLKQGWDTEAFF	TGTGCCAGCAGTTTAAAACAGGGGTGGGACACTGAAGCTTTCTTT	TRBD1	-	15	TRBV2	TRBJ1-1
CSASSSGGYNEQFF	TGCAGTGCTAGTTCTAGCGGGGGGTACAATGAGCAGTTCTTC	TRBD2	-	14	TRBV20-1	TRBJ2-1
CASTPWGGLNEKLFF	TGTGCCAGCACCCCCTGGGGGGGACTTAATGAAAAACTGTTTTTT	-	few	15	TRBV6-2/TRBV6-3	TRBJ1-4
CASSLGQNNSPLHF	TGTGCCAGCAGTCTCGGACAGAATAATTCACCCCTCCACTTT	-	once	14	TRBV13	TRBJ1-6
CASSWTSGNYGELFF	TGTGCCAGCAGCTGGACTAGCGGGAACTACGGGGAGCTGTTTTTT	TRBD2	-	15	TRBV7-9	TRBJ2-2
CASSGTGTSGRYEQYF	TGTGCCAGCAGCGGAACCGGGACTAGCGGGAGGTACGAGCAGTACTTC	TRBD2	-	16	TRBV27	TRBJ2-7
CASSQGTGRAGNTIYF	TGCGCCAGCAGCCAAGGAACGGGCAGGGCCGGAAACACCATATATTTT	-	-	16	TRBV4-1	TRBJ1-3
CASSSKGQLNEKLFF	TGTGCCAGCAGCTCGAAGGGACAGCTTAATGAAAAACTGTTTTTT	TRBD1	-	15	TRBV11-2	TRBJ1-4
CASSSLLGTDYLNNSPLHF	TGTGCCAGCAGCTCGCTCCTGGGGACAGATTATTTGAATAATTCACCCCTCCACTTT	TRBD1	-	19	TRBV7-2	TRBJ1-6
CASSKALLQGGMNTEAFF	TGTGCCAGCAGCAAAGCGCTTTTACAGGGGGGAATGAACACTGAAGCTTTCTTT	-	once	18	TRBV21-1	TRBJ1-1
CASSEIDRWESETQYF	TGTGCCAGCAGTGAGATTGACAGGTGGGAATCGGAGACCCAGTACTTC	-	few	16	TRBV2	TRBJ2-5
CASSSGSYNEQFF	TGTGCCAGCTCGAGCGGCTCCTACAATGAGCAGTTCTTC	-	-	13	TRBV2	TRBJ2-1
CASSPRDRIDEQYF	TGTGCCAGCTCACCTCGGGACAGGATCGACGAGCAGTACTTC	TRBD1	-	14	TRBV18	TRBJ2-7
CASSGTTTGIYGYTF	TGTGCCAGCAGTGGGACGACGACAGGGATCTATGGCTACACCTTC	TRBD1	-	15	TRBV27	TRBJ1-2
CASSLDDSSSSYNSPLHF	TGTGCCAGCAGCTTAGATGACTCTTCTAGCTCCTATAATTCACCCCTCCACTTT	-	-	18	TRBV7-8	TRBJ1-6